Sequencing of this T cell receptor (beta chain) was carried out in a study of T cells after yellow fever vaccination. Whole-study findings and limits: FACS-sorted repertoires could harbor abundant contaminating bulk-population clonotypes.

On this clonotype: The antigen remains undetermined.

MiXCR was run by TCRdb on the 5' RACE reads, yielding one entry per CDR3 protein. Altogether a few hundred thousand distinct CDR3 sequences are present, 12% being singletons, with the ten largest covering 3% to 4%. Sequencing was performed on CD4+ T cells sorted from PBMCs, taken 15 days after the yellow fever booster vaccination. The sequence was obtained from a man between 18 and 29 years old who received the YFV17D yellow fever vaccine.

The CDR3 sequence: CASSERGRRPNTEAFF. The CDR3 nucleotides read TGTGCCAGCAGTGAACGGGGGCGCCGGCCGAACACTGAAGCTTTCTTT. This sequence joins TRBV6-1 and TRBJ1-1; D may be TRBD1 (6 bases). From germline, CDR1 is MNHNS and CDR2 SASEGT. V was shortened by 2 bases and J by 1 base, with 14 bases between the two germline ends. This CDR3 contains 16 residues.